The T cell receptor beta chain described here comes from a study of regulatory T cells in long-lasting Graves disease. This CDR3 has 12 amino acids. Deletions cut 5 bases from V and 6 bases from J, with 11 bases between. Germline CDR1 reads MNHNS; CDR2 reads SASEGT. To make TCR beta libraries, researchers used iRepertoire HTBI primers and Arm-PCR of CDR3 regions. TCRdb redid the calling of the multiplex PCR reads with MiXCR, one entry per CDR3 protein. The sample lists over 500,000 distinct CDR3 sequences; about 15% were seen once. Time point indicated: newly diagnosed GD, antithyroid drugs for less than 3 months. The TCR library was made from RNA that had been extracted from PBMCs in TRIzol. This clonotype was recorded at least ten times. These data also featured in a second study, about T cells in Graves' hyperthyroidism and ophthalmopathy.

The chain links TRBV6-1 to TRBJ2-7, with D unresolved. The sequences come from peripheral blood mononuclear cells (PBMCs), collected at new diagnosis, from a patient treated with antithyroid drugs. The receptor was derived from a man between 18 and 35 years old with Graves disease. The CDR3 coding sequence is TGTGCCAGCAGTCCGTCAAGGGTCGAGCAGTACTTC. Translating it yields CASSPSRVEQYF.